The clone carrying this T cell receptor beta chain was seen a single time. This sample is part of a study of blood T cell repertoires in COVID-19. The authors' processing: Estimation of nucleated cell counts was performed using reference gene primer amplification. The assay was immunoSEQ multiplex PCR, and TCRdb's table has in-frame clones only and misses some. For V, J and clone size, that table is used; D and trimming come from the DNA. The sample shows roughly 200,000 clones, approximately 85% of them seen only once. The germline gives CDR1 WSHSY, CDR2 SAAADI. CDR3 length equals 14 residues. Trimming removed 4 bases from V and 0 bases from J, with 9 bases in between.

Sequencing was performed on PBMCs or T cells enriched from blood (not recorded which). The sequence came from a man aged 35-49 years who had recovered from COVID-19. The rearrangement uses TRBV10-2 and TRBJ1-1; D gene uncertain. In DNA form, the CDR3 reads TGCGCCAGCAGTGCCGCGTCTATGAACACTGAAGCTTTCTTT. Protein sequence: CASSAASMNTEAFF.